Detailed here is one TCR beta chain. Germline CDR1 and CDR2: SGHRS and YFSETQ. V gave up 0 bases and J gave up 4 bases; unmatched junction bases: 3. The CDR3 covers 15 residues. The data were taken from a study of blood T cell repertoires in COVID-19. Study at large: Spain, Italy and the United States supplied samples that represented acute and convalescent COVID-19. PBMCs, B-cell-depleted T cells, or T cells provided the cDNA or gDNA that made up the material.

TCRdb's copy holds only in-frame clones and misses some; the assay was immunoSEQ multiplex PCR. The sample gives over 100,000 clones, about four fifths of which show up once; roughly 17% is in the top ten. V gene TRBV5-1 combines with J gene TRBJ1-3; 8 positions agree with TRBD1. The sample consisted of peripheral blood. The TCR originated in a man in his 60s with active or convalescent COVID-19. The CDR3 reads CASSLGTGWGNTIYF. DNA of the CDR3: TGCGCCAGCAGCTTGGGGACAGGGTGGGGAAACACCATATATTTT.